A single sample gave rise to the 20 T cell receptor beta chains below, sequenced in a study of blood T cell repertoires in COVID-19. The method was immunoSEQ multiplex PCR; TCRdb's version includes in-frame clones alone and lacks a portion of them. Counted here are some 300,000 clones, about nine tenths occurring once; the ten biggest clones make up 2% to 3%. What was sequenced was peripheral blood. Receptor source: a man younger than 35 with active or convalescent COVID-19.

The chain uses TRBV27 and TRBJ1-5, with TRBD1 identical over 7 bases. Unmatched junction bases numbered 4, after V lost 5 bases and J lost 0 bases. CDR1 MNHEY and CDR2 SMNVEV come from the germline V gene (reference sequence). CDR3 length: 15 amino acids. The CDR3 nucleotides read TGTGCCAGCAGTCCAGGGGGAACTAGCAATCAGCCCCAGCATTTT. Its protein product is CASSPGGTSNQPQHF.

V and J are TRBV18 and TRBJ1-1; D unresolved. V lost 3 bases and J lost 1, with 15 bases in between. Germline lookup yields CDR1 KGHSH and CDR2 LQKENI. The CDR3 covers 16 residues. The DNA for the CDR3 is TGTGCCAGCTCACCTCCCTCCACTCGATCGAACACTGAAGCTTTCTTT. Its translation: CASSPPSTRSNTEAFF.

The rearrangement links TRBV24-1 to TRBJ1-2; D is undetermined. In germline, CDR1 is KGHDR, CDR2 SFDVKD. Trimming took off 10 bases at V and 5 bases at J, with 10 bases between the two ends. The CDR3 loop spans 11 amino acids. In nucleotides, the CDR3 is TGTGCCACGCGGGAAGGATATGGCTACACCTTC. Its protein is CATREGYGYTF.

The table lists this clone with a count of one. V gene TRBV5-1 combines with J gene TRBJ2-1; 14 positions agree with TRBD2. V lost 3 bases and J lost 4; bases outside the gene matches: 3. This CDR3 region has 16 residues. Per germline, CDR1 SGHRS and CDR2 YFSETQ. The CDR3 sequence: CASSSRTSGRYNEQFF. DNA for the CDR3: TGCGCCAGCAGCTCCCGGACTAGCGGGAGGTACAATGAGCAGTTCTTC.

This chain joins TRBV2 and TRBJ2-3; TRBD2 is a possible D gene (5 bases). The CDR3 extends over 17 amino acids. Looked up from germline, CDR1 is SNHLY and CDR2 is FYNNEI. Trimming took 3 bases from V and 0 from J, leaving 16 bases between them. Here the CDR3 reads CASSDEDSTTSTDTQYF. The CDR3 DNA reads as TGTGCCAGCAGTGACGAGGACTCGACTACTAGCACAGATACGCAGTATTTT.

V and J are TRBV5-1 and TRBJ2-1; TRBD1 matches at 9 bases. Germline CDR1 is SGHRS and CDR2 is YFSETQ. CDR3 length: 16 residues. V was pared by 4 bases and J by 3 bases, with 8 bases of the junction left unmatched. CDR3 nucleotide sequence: TGCGCCAGCAGCCCGGGACAGGGTGGAGGCTACAATGAGCAGTTCTTC. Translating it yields CASSPGQGGGYNEQFF.

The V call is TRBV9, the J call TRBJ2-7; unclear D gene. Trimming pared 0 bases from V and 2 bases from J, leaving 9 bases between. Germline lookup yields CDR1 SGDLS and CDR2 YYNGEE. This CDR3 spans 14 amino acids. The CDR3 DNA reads TGTGCCAGCAGCGTAGGGCCAGACACCTACGAGCAGTACTTC. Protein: CASSVGPDTYEQYF.

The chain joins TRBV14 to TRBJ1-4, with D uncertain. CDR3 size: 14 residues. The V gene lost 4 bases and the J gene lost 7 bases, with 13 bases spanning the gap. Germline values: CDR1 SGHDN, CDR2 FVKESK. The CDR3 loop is CASSPRLSPEKLFF. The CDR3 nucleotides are TGTGCCAGCAGCCCCAGGCTATCCCCTGAAAAACTGTTTTTT. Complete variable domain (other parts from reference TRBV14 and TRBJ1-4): EAGVTQFPSHSVIEKGQTVTLRCDPISGHDNLYWYRRVMGKEIKFLLHFVKESKQDESGMPNNRFLAERTGGTYSTLKVQPAELEDSGVYFCASSPRLSPEKLFFGSGTQLSVL.

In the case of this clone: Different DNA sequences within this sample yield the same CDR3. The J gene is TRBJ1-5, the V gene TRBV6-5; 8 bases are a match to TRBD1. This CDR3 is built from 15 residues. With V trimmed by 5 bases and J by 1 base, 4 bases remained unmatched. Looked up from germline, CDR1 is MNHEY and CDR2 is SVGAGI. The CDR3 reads CASSPDRGSNQPQHF. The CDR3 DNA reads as TGTGCCAGCAGTCCAGACAGGGGAAGCAATCAGCCCCAGCATTTT.

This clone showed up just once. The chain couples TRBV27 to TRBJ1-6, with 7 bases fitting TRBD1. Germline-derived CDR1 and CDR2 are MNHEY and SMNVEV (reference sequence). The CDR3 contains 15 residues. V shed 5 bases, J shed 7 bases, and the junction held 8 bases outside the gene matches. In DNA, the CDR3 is TGTGCCAGCAGTGGGCTGGGGACAGTAAATTCACCCCTCCACTTT. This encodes CASSGLGTVNSPLHF.

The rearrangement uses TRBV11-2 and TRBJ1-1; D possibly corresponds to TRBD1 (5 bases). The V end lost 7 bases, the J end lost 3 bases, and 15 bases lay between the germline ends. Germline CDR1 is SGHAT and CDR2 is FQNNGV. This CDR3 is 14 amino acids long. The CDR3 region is CASTIPAGDTEAFF. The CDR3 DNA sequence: TGTGCCAGCACCATACCGGCGGGGGACACTGAAGCTTTCTTT.

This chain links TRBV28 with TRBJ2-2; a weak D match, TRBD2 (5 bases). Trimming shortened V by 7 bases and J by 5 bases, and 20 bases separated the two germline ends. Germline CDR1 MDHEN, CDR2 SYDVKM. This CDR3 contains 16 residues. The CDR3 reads CASTVHFVTGTGELFF. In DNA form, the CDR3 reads TGTGCCAGCACCGTGCATTTCGTCACGGGGACCGGGGAGCTGTTTTTT.

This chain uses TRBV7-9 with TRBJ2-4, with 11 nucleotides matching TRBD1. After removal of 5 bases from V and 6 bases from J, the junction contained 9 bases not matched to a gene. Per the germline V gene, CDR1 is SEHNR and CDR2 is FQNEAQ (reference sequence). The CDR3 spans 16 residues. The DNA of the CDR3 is TGTGCCAGCAGCCCAGGACAGGGGGCCACACTAAACATTCAGTACTTC. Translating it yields CASSPGQGATLNIQYF.

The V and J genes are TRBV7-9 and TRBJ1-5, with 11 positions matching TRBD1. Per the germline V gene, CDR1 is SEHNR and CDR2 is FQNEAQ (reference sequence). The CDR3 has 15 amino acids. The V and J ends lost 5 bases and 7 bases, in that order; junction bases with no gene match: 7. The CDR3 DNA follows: TGTGCCAGCAGCGACGGACAGGGGGCCGGCCAGCCCCAGCATTTT. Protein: CASSDGQGAGQPQHF.

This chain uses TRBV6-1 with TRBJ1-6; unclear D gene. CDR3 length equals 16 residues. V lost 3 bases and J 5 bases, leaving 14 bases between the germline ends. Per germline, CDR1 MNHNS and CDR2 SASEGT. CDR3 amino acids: CASSDAGITDNSPLHF. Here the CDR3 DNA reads TGTGCCAGCAGTGACGCCGGGATCACTGATAATTCACCCCTCCACTTT.

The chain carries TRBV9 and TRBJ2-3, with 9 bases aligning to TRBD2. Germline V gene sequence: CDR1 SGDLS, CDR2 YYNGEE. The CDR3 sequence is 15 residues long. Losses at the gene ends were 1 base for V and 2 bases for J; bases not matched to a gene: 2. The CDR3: CASSVLAGFTDTQYF. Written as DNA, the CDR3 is TGTGCCAGCAGCGTACTAGCGGGGTTCACAGATACGCAGTATTTT.

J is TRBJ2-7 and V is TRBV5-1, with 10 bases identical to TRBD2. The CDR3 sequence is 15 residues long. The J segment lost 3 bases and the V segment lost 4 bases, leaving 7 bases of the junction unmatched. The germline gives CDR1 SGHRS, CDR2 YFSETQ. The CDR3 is CASSPGLAVGYEQYF. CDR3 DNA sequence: TGCGCCAGCAGCCCCGGACTAGCGGTAGGCTACGAGCAGTACTTC.

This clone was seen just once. The CDR3 DNA follows: TGTGCCAGTACCAACCGTCCCGGGACAGGGTTCGGTTCACCCCTCCACTTT. Translating it yields CASTNRPGTGFGSPLHF. The chain couples TRBV19 to TRBJ1-6; 9 bases align to TRBD1. CDR3 size: 17 residues. J lost 9 bases, V lost 7 bases, and 16 bases had no gene match. Germline values: CDR1 LNHDA, CDR2 SQIVND (reference sequence). Drawing the rest from reference TRBV19 and TRBJ1-6, the complete variable domain is DGGITQSPKYLFRKEGQNVTLSCEQNLNHDAMYWYRQDPGQGLRLIYYSQIVNDFQKGDIAEGYSVSREKKESFPLTVTSAQKNPTAFYLCASTNRPGTGFGSPLHFGNGTRLTVT.

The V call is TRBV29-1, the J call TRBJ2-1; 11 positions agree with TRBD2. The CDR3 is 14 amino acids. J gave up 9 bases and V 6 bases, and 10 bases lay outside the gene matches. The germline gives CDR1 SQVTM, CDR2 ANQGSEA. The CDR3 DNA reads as TGCAGCGTCATGGTAGCGGGGGGGATCGGTGAGCAGTTCTTC. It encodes CSVMVAGGIGEQFF.

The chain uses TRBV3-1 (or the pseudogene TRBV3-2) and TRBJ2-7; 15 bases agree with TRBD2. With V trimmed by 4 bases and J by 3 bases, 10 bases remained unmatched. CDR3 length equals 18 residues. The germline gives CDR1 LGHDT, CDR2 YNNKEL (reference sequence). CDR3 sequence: CASSRSGTSGRFSYEQYF. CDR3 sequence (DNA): TGTGCCAGCAGCCGATCCGGGACTAGCGGGAGGTTTAGCTACGAGCAGTACTTC.